This T cell receptor beta chain stems from a study of T-cell memory formation after mild COVID-19. About the study: The TCR clusters were mostly specific to one donor.

This CDR3 comprises 14 residues. With V trimmed by 4 bases and J by 4 bases, 8 bases remained unmatched. In germline, CDR1 is DFQATT, CDR2 SNEGSKA (reference sequence). TCRdb redid the calling of the 5' RACE reads with MiXCR, one entry per CDR3 protein. The table includes approximately 260,000 distinct CDR3 sequences, roughly 18% detected once. The receptor was isolated from a man in his late teens or twenties who had mild COVID-19 (a few samples of this study predate the infection). Cell type and time point are not known. This chain joins TRBV20-1 and TRBJ2-5; 8 bases line up with TRBD2. The sequenced sample consisted of PBMCs or a T cell subset sorted from them (not recorded which). Written as DNA, the CDR3 is TGCAGTGCTACCCTCGGGGGGGCCGGAGAGACCCAGTACTTC. It specifies CSATLGGAGETQYF.